A single TCR beta chain is shown here with its context. No antigen is known for it. The data originate from a study of T cells after yellow fever vaccination. About the study: Low-cell-number fractions underwent preparation using SMART-Seq v4 Ultra Low Input.

General study findings and limits: Subsequent booster samples again held most clones from primary vaccination (around 96% CD4, 88% CD8).

They built TCR cDNA with 5'RACE template switching, a step that put in a universal primer site and UMIs. Each CDR3 protein gets one entry after TCRdb re-called the 5' RACE reads with MiXCR. The table has hundreds of thousands of distinct CDR3 sequences, roughly an eighth seen once. V lost 3 bases, J lost 8 bases, and 8 bases lay in between. CDR3 length: 12 amino acids. CDR1 is MGHDK, CDR2 SYGVNS, per germline. This sequence originates from a young man who received the YFV17D yellow fever vaccine. The sample here was PBMCs, taken on the day of the yellow fever booster vaccination. This sequence joins TRBV25-1 and TRBJ2-1; D is ambiguous. The CDR3 sequence: CASSDQVHEQFF. The CDR3 nucleotides are TGTGCCAGCAGTGATCAAGTCCATGAGCAGTTCTTC.